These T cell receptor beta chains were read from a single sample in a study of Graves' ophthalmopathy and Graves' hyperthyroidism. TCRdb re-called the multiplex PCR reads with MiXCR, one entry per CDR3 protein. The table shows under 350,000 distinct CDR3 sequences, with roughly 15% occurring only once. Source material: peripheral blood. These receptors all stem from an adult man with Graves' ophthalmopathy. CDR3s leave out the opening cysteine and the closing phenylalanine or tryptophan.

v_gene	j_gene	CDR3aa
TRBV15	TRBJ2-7	ATSRDTGTGANQH
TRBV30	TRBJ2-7	AWNPGTSPSEQY
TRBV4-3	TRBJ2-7	ASSQARGSYEQY
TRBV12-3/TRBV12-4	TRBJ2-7	ASSLISGTDYEQY
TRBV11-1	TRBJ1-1	ASSLSQPHQGAGTEAF
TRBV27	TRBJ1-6	ASSLLQPGGLSPLH
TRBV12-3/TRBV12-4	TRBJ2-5	ASSGGQGVEETQY
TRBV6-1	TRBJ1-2	ASSAETSPTNGYT
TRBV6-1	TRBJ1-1	ASLDRLSMNTEAF
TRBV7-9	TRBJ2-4	ASSPWDRGQVSIQY
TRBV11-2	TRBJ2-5	ASTVQGLAGGETQY
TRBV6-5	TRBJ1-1	ASSYDGNFEAF
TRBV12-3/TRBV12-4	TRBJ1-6	ASSSGHLVFSPLH
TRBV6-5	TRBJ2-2	ASSGNGELF
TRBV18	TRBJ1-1	ASSPQEVQSMNTEAF
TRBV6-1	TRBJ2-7	ASSEAGTGEYEQY